This T cell receptor beta chain was sequenced for a study of blood T cells in healthy people across ages. Study overall: The template switching approach captured approximately one barcoded beta molecule for every two T cells.

Trimming took 2 bases from V and 2 from J, leaving 25 bases between them. Germline CDR1 MGHRA, CDR2 YSYEKL. The CDR3 consists of 20 residues. General study findings and limits: Per million T cells, the diversity of TCR beta decreased roughly linearly as age advanced.

This clonotype was observed a few times. Antigen specificity is unknown. Researchers report isolating at least 7 million PBMCs per sample. Then a second PCR, running about 7 to 11 cycles, was carried out with a sample-barcoded 5' primer and a J-beta primer mix. Carrying 12 random nucleotides, a template-switch adaptor labeled each individual cDNA molecule. From the 5' RACE reads, TCRdb called clonotypes with MiXCR, one entry per CDR3 protein. The profile covers some 1.1 million distinct CDR3 sequences, with 30% to 40% appearing a single time and under 15% taken by the ten largest. The chain is built from TRBV4-1 and TRBJ2-4; a weak D match, TRBD2 (5 bases). This receptor was identified in a man younger than 35 in good health. The sample was blood. CDR3 sequence reads: CASSQPKTGWARETKNIQYF. The DNA for the CDR3 is TGCGCCAGCAGCCAACCCAAGACGGGGTGGGCTAGGGAAACCAAAAACATTCAGTACTTC.